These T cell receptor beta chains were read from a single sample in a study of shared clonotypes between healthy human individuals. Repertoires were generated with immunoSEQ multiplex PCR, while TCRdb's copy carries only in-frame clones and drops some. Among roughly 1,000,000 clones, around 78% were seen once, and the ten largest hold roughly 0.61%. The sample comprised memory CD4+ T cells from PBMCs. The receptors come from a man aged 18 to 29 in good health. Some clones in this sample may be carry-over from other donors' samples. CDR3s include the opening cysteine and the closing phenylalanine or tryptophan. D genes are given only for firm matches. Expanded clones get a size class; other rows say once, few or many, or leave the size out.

cdr3_aa: CASSSRSDTDTQYF
cdr3_nt: TGTGCCAGCAGTTCCCGATCTGACACAGATACGCAGTATTTT
cdr3_length: 14
d_call: -
clone_size: -
j_call: TRBJ2-3
v_call: TRBV6-7

cdr3_aa: CASSPGTSGQETQYF
cdr3_nt: TGCGCCAGCAGTCCCGGGACTAGCGGACAAGAGACCCAGTACTTC
cdr3_length: 15
d_call: TRBD2
clone_size: many
j_call: TRBJ2-5
v_call: TRBV5-1

cdr3_aa: CAWFRGRDYGYTF
cdr3_nt: TGTGCCTGGTTCCGGGGACGGGACTATGGCTACACCTTC
cdr3_length: 13
d_call: -
clone_size: -
j_call: TRBJ1-2
v_call: TRBV30

cdr3_aa: CASSLSLAGDTQYF
cdr3_nt: TGCGCCAGCAGCTTGTCTCTAGCGGGAGATACGCAGTATTTT
cdr3_length: 14
d_call: TRBD2
clone_size: -
j_call: TRBJ2-3
v_call: TRBV5-1

cdr3_aa: CASSYERAVYNEQFF
cdr3_nt: TGTGCCAGCAGTTATGAGCGGGCCGTCTACAATGAGCAGTTCTTC
cdr3_length: 15
d_call: -
clone_size: once
j_call: TRBJ2-1
v_call: TRBV6-5

cdr3_aa: CASISVSGVGGYTF
cdr3_nt: TGTGCCAGCATATCCGTCTCAGGGGTTGGAGGCTACACCTTC
cdr3_length: 14
d_call: -
clone_size: -
j_call: TRBJ1-2
v_call: TRBV5-4

cdr3_aa: CASSFGGRDEQFF
cdr3_nt: TGCGCCAGCAGCTTTGGGGGTCGGGATGAGCAGTTCTTC
cdr3_length: 13
d_call: -
clone_size: once
j_call: TRBJ2-1
v_call: TRBV5-1

cdr3_aa: CATADNSYEQYF
cdr3_nt: TGTGCCACTGCGGACAACTCCTACGAGCAGTACTTC
cdr3_length: 12
d_call: -
clone_size: -
j_call: TRBJ2-7
v_call: TRBV27

cdr3_aa: CASRTRGLEKLFF
cdr3_nt: TGTGCCAGCAGGACGAGAGGACTAGAAAAACTGTTTTTT
cdr3_length: 13
d_call: -
clone_size: -
j_call: TRBJ1-4
v_call: TRBV6-1

cdr3_aa: CASRDSGTRETQYF
cdr3_nt: TGCGCCAGCAGGGACTCCGGGACGAGAGAGACCCAGTACTTC
cdr3_length: 14
d_call: -
clone_size: -
j_call: TRBJ2-5
v_call: TRBV5-1

cdr3_aa: CASSLYEKLFF
cdr3_nt: TGTGCCAGCAGCTTATACGAAAAACTGTTTTTT
cdr3_length: 11
d_call: -
clone_size: -
j_call: TRBJ1-4
v_call: TRBV7-9

cdr3_aa: CASNRGSGANVLTF
cdr3_nt: TGTGCCAGCAATCGTGGGTCTGGGGCCAACGTCCTGACTTTC
cdr3_length: 14
d_call: -
clone_size: -
j_call: TRBJ2-6
v_call: TRBV28

cdr3_aa: CASSYAASQKLFF
cdr3_nt: TGTGCCAGCAGTTATGCGGCCTCTCAAAAACTGTTTTTT
cdr3_length: 13
d_call: -
clone_size: -
j_call: TRBJ1-4
v_call: TRBV6-5

cdr3_aa: CASSLYPVNTEAFF
cdr3_nt: TGTGCCAGCAGCTTGTACCCGGTGAACACTGAAGCTTTCTTT
cdr3_length: 14
d_call: -
clone_size: -
j_call: TRBJ1-1
v_call: TRBV5-4

cdr3_aa: CAWRNREYGYTF
cdr3_nt: TGCGCCTGGAGGAACAGGGAGTATGGCTACACCTTC
cdr3_length: 12
d_call: -
clone_size: -
j_call: TRBJ1-2
v_call: TRBV30